One and the same sample provided the 9 T cell receptor beta chains below, sequenced in a study of cytomegalovirus exposure and HLA in healthy donors. Primers included in the PCR were 60 Vbeta and 13 Jbeta primers. Sequenced by immunoSEQ multiplex PCR; TCRdb stores in-frame clones only, minus some. The data show about 160,000 clones, with roughly three quarters seen just once and more than 9.5% held by the top ten. The material sequenced was PBMCs. The receptors shown here come from a man between 18 and 35 years old in good health and CMV-seropositive.

The chain recombines TRBV14 with TRBJ1-1; weak D call: TRBD1 (5 bases). CDR1 is SGHDN, CDR2 FVKESK, per germline. The CDR3 spans 16 residues. Between the trimmed V and J ends, which lost 4 bases and 4 bases, there was a span of 19 bases. CDR3 DNA sequence: TGTGCCAGCAGCCGATTTACAGGTTCGTGGGGCACTGAAGCTTTCTTT. This encodes CASSRFTGSWGTEAFF.

This sequence joins TRBV6-5 and TRBJ1-1; D call uncertain. Trimming removed 5 bases from V and 4 bases from J, with 14 bases in between. The germline V gene encodes CDR1 MNHEY and CDR2 SVGAGI. The CDR3 length is 14 residues. The chain's CDR3 is CASSAGVGSTEAFF. CDR3 coding DNA: TGTGCCAGCAGTGCGGGTGTGGGGTCCACTGAAGCTTTCTTT.

In regard to this clone: This sample also contains other DNA sequences that code for the same CDR3. The chain couples TRBV19 to TRBJ1-1, with D possibly TRBD1 on 5 matching bases. V shed 4 bases and J shed 2 bases, with 8 bases lying between them. The germline V gene has CDR1 LNHDA and CDR2 SQIVND (reference sequence). The CDR3 contains 13 residues. The CDR3 bases are TGTGCCAGTAGTAGTCAGGGCAACACTGAAGCTTTCTTT. As protein: CASSSQGNTEAFF.

A single count supports this clone. The CDR3 loop reads CASTLGQGKGNEQFF. The CDR3 DNA sequence: TGCGCCAGCACACTCGGACAGGGAAAGGGCAATGAGCAGTTCTTC. This chain uses TRBV5-1 with TRBJ2-1, with 8 positions matching TRBD1. The CDR3 is made up of 15 amino acids. With V trimmed by 6 bases and J by 6 bases, 11 bases remained unmatched. Germline CDR1 is SGHRS and CDR2 is YFSETQ.

The chain carries TRBV6-5 and TRBJ2-7, with 7 bases that match TRBD2. The trim removed 6 bases at V and 6 bases at J, leaving 8 bases unmatched. Germline lookup yields CDR1 MNHEY and CDR2 SVGAGI. The CDR3 sequence is 13 residues long. The chain's CDR3 is CASSQDLAAEQYF. CDR3 nucleotide sequence: TGTGCCAGCAGCCAAGATCTAGCGGCCGAGCAGTACTTC.

V gene TRBV30 combines with J gene TRBJ1-2, with TRBD1 matching over 7 bases. This CDR3 comprises 13 residues. V shed 6 bases, J shed 5 bases, and the junction held 9 bases outside the gene matches. From germline, CDR1 is GTSNPN and CDR2 SVGIG (reference sequence). CDR3 sequence: CACNGQEKYGYTF. CDR3 DNA sequence: TGTGCCTGCAACGGACAGGAGAAATATGGCTACACCTTC.

This clone came up once. The chain couples TRBV4-3 to TRBJ1-1; TRBD1 is a possible D gene (6 bases). This CDR3 is 15 amino acids long. Trimming took off 1 base at V and 2 bases at J, with 11 bases between the two ends. Per the germline V gene, CDR1 is LGHNA and CDR2 is YSLEER. The CDR3 spells CASSQGGGRNTEAFF. Written as DNA, the CDR3 is TGCGCCAGCAGCCAAGGGGGGGGCAGAAACACTGAAGCTTTCTTT.

The V call is TRBV19, the J call TRBJ2-1, with 11 nucleotides matching TRBD2. The germline gives CDR1 LNHDA, CDR2 SQIVND (reference sequence). After removal of 6 bases from V and 4 bases from J, the junction contained 5 bases not matched to a gene. This CDR3 region has 15 residues. The CDR3 region is CASSYRLAGYNEQFF. CDR3 nucleotide sequence: TGTGCCAGTAGCTACAGACTAGCGGGGTACAATGAGCAGTTCTTC.

This clone came up once. The chain is built from TRBV19 and TRBJ2-5; 7 bases align to TRBD2. This CDR3 is built from 13 residues. After removal of 7 bases from V and 6 bases from J, the junction contained 8 bases not matched to a gene. Germline assignment: CDR1 LNHDA and CDR2 SQIVND (reference sequence). CDR3 DNA: TGTGCCAGTAATTTCCAGGGAGGGAAGACCCAGTACTTC. Translating gives CASNFQGGKTQYF.